These T cell receptor beta chains were read from a single sample in a study of cytomegalovirus exposure and HLA in healthy donors. Method: immunoSEQ multiplex PCR; TCRdb's copy keeps in-frame clones and lacks some. This table holds some 250,000 clones, 82% found once. The sample comprised PBMCs. The receptor source for this set is a woman in her 40s in good health and CMV-seropositive. Both conserved end residues are part of each CDR3. A D gene is named only where the DNA matches it firmly. Rows may omit the clone size; those that give it use once, few, many or a size class.

d_gene	v_gene	j_gene	abundance	CDR3nt	CDR3aa
TRBD1	TRBV7-3	TRBJ1-1	.	TGTGCCAGCAGCTTATCAGGGGGTGGCACTGAAGCTTTCTTT	CASSLSGGGTEAFF
.	TRBV19	TRBJ1-1	.	TGTGCCAGCCGGCTACAGACGGCGAACACTGAAGCTTTCTTT	CASRLQTANTEAFF
TRBD1	TRBV19	TRBJ1-5	.	TGTGCCAGTGCGCAGGGGGCCTATAGCAATCAGCCCCAGCATTTT	CASAQGAYSNQPQHF
TRBD1	TRBV6-1	TRBJ2-1	.	TGTGCCAGCAGTGTCCGGGACAGGGACCCCAATGAGCAGTTCTTC	CASSVRDRDPNEQFF
TRBD1	TRBV10-3	TRBJ1-1	.	TGTGCCATCAGTCCAGGGGGCGGCACTGAAGCTTTCTTT	CAISPGGGTEAFF
.	TRBV7-8	TRBJ2-7	.	TGTGCCAGCAGCCCAAGAGGAGGGGACTCCTACGAGCAGTACTTC	CASSPRGGDSYEQYF
TRBD1	TRBV7-9	TRBJ1-6	once	TGTGCCAGCAGTTCAACAGGGGATAATTCACCCCTCCACTTT	CASSSTGDNSPLHF
.	TRBV30	TRBJ2-7	.	TGTGCCTGGAGTCGGGACACCTTCTACGAGCAGTACTTC	CAWSRDTFYEQYF
TRBD2	TRBV4-2	TRBJ2-7	.	TGTGCCAGCAGCCAAGATGGCGGAGCGGGGTACGAGCAGTACTTC	CASSQDGGAGYEQYF
.	TRBV7-2	TRBJ2-3	once	TGTGCCAGCAGCTTACGAGGGGGAGTTAGCACAGATACGCAGTATTTT	CASSLRGGVSTDTQYF
TRBD2	TRBV7-6	TRBJ2-1	.	TGTGCCAGCAGCTTAATAGCGGGGGGAACATACAATGAGCAGTTCTTC	CASSLIAGGTYNEQFF
TRBD2	TRBV14	TRBJ2-3	.	TGTGCCAGCAGCCGAGGGAGGGCGGCAGAGACTACGCAGTATTTT	CASSRGRAAETTQYF
.	TRBV5-4	TRBJ2-7	.	TGTGCCAGCAGCTTGGCCCCGACAGAGAGCTCCTACGAGCAGTACTTC	CASSLAPTESSYEQYF
.	TRBV6-5	TRBJ1-2	.	TGTGCCAGCAGTTTACCTCTTGGTAGAAGCTACACCTTC	CASSLPLGRSYTF
.	TRBV5-6	TRBJ1-4	.	TGTGCCAGCAGCCCCAGGAGGGTTGGGGAAAAACTGTTTTTT	CASSPRRVGEKLFF
.	TRBV5-1	TRBJ2-5	.	TGCGCCAGCAGCGATGGCTGGGAGACCCAGTACTTC	CASSDGWETQYF
.	TRBV27	TRBJ1-5	.	TGTGCCAGCAGTTTTTCTGGGACAAATAGCAATCAGCCCCAGCATTTT	CASSFSGTNSNQPQHF
.	TRBV11-2	TRBJ1-2	.	TGTGCCAGCAGCGTAACACCCTATGGCTACACCTTC	CASSVTPYGYTF
.	TRBV4-3	TRBJ1-2	.	TGCGCCAGCAGCCCCTCTATTAACTATGGCTACACCTTC	CASSPSINYGYTF
TRBD2	TRBV5-4	TRBJ2-3	.	TGTGCCAGCAGCATACGGACTAGCGCAAGCACAGATACGCAGTATTTT	CASSIRTSASTDTQYF
.	TRBV21-1	TRBJ2-2	.	TGTGCCAGCAGCAGGCTCTTCGCCTTCGCCGGGGAGCTGTTTTTT	CASSRLFAFAGELFF
.	TRBV6-5	TRBJ1-1	.	TGTGCCAGCAGTTACGCGGTGAACACTGAAGCTTTCTTT	CASSYAVNTEAFF
TRBD1	TRBV10-3	TRBJ1-2	.	TGTGCCATCTCAAGAAAAGGGGGCGTAGACTATGGCTACACCTTC	CAISRKGGVDYGYTF